A selection of T cell receptor beta chains follows, all from one sample in a study of blood T cells in healthy people across ages. TCRdb re-called the 5' RACE reads with MiXCR, one entry per CDR3 protein. The profile shows about 1.5 million distinct CDR3 sequences, around 40% of them singletons. Sequences were obtained from blood. The receptors derive from a woman between 18 and 29 years old in good health. The CDR3 runs from the conserved cysteine through the conserved F or W. A D gene is named only where the DNA matches it firmly. Size is omitted from some rows. Given values are once, few, many or a class for expanded clones.

v_call	clone_size	d_call	j_call	cdr3_nt	cdr3_aa
TRBV27	NA	NA	TRBJ2-7	TGTGCCAGCAGTTTTTTGGGGATTGACAGTCTACGTGCCTACGAGCAGTACTTC	CASSFLGIDSLRAYEQYF
TRBV7-9	NA	NA	TRBJ2-3	TGTGCCAGCAGCTTAAGAGGCGGAAGGGGCGCGTGGGACACAGATACGCAGTATTTT	CASSLRGGRGAWDTDTQYF
TRBV7-2	NA	NA	TRBJ2-2	TGTGCCAGCAGACAACTGGGAGTTGGGGAGCTGTTTTTT	CASRQLGVGELFF
TRBV4-3	NA	TRBD2	TRBJ2-7	TGCGCCAGCAGCCTTGAAGTTCGGCTGCGCGGGAGTTCGCCAAAATACGAGCAGTACTTC	CASSLEVRLRGSSPKYEQYF
TRBV13	NA	NA	TRBJ2-1	TGTGCCAGCAGCACCCTTACCGCGGGGCAGGGGTCCTACAATGAGCAGTTCTTC	CASSTLTAGQGSYNEQFF
TRBV10-3	NA	TRBD2	TRBJ2-1	TGTGCCATCAGTGGGTTATCTAGCGGGAGGGATGAGCAGTTCTTC	CAISGLSSGRDEQFF
TRBV10-3	NA	NA	TRBJ2-1	TGTGCCATCAGCGGGGGAGCCTCCTACAATAAGCAGTTCTTC	CAISGGASYNKQFF
TRBV7-9	once	NA	TRBJ2-7	TGTGCCAGCAGCGCGGGACAGCTGGAGCAGTACTTC	CASSAGQLEQYF
TRBV29-1	NA	NA	TRBJ1-6	TGCAGCGTTGACCTAACCAAGATAAGGTCCTATAATTCACCCCTCCACTTT	CSVDLTKIRSYNSPLHF
TRBV20-1	NA	NA	TRBJ2-2	TGCAGTGCTAGCGGGGGAGACACCGGGGAGCTGTTTTTT	CSASGGDTGELFF
TRBV4-3	NA	NA	TRBJ2-1	TGCGCCAGCAGCCAAGCTATCGCCGACTGGACCAATGAGCAGTTCTTC	CASSQAIADWTNEQFF
TRBV28	NA	NA	TRBJ2-7	TGTGCCACTAAGGAAAGGCACAAATACGAGCAGTACTTC	CATKERHKYEQYF
TRBV5-1	few	NA	TRBJ2-6	TGCGCCAGCAGCTGGGATCTATCCACCGTCTCTGGGGCCAACGTCCTGACTTTC	CASSWDLSTVSGANVLTF
TRBV3-1	NA	TRBD1	TRBJ1-2	TGTGCCAGCAGTCCACGAACGCCGGGACAGGGAGGTAACTATGGCTACACCTTC	CASSPRTPGQGGNYGYTF
TRBV6-2/TRBV6-3	NA	NA	TRBJ2-3	TGTGCCAGCAGTTCTCTTGTCGGCAGCAGAAGCACAGATACGCAGTATTTT	CASSSLVGSRSTDTQYF
TRBV6-5	NA	TRBD1	TRBJ1-6	TGTGCCAGCAGAGCCCGGGACAGGGGGCAGGCTTCACCCCTCCACTTT	CASRARDRGQASPLHF
TRBV10-3	few	TRBD1	TRBJ1-2	TGTGCCATCAGTGATTCGAACCTGGACAGGGGTCCCTATGGCTACACCTTC	CAISDSNLDRGPYGYTF
TRBV6-2/TRBV6-3	few	NA	TRBJ1-4	TGTGCCAGCAGTTACCTGATGACAGCGCCTAATGAAAAACTGTTTTTT	CASSYLMTAPNEKLFF
TRBV12-3/TRBV12-4	NA	NA	TRBJ1-2	TGTGCCAGCAGTTCCCAGGTCTTTCGCTATGGCTACACCTTC	CASSSQVFRYGYTF
TRBV20-1	few	NA	TRBJ1-2	TGCAGTGCTAGAGATCAGGGGACCGGCTACACCTTC	CSARDQGTGYTF
TRBV7-8	once	TRBD2	TRBJ2-3	TGTGCCAACAGCTTAGCGGGGGCGGGAGGGTCCACAGATACGCAGTATTTT	CANSLAGAGGSTDTQYF
TRBV6-4	few	NA	TRBJ2-1	TGTGCCAGCAGCACGACTGCCCTGCAGTTCTTC	CASSTTALQFF
TRBV6-1	NA	NA	TRBJ1-3	TGTGCCAGCAGTAAAGAGGTCGGAAACACCATATATTTT	CASSKEVGNTIYF
TRBV7-8	NA	NA	TRBJ2-3	TGTGCCAGCAGCTTAGTTTCCCCAGCGAGGACAGATACGCAGTATTTT	CASSLVSPARTDTQYF
TRBV14	NA	NA	TRBJ1-3	TGTGCCAGCAGCCAATGGCAGGATGGAAACACCATATATTTT	CASSQWQDGNTIYF
TRBV7-9	few	TRBD1	TRBJ1-2	TGTGCCAGCAGCTTCACAGGGGGTGCAAACTATGGCTACACCTTC	CASSFTGGANYGYTF
TRBV4-1	few	NA	TRBJ1-6	TGCGCCAGCAGCCAAGAGGTACTGGCGTATAATTCACCCCTCCACTTT	CASSQEVLAYNSPLHF
TRBV20-1	NA	NA	TRBJ2-1	TGCAGTGCCCTTACAATGGGTCTGGGGTACAATGAGCAGTTCTTC	CSALTMGLGYNEQFF
TRBV9	NA	NA	TRBJ2-5	TGTGCCAGCAGCGTATGGGAAGGTGAGGCCGTGGAGACCCAGTACTTC	CASSVWEGEAVETQYF
TRBV20-1	many	NA	TRBJ2-1	TGCAGTGCTAGAGTCGGTAACACTGAGCAGTTCTTC	CSARVGNTEQFF
TRBV9	many	NA	TRBJ1-2	TGTGCCAGCAGCGTCGGCACTGCTAACTATGGCTACACCTTC	CASSVGTANYGYTF
TRBV20-1	once	TRBD1	TRBJ1-1	TGCAGTGCTAAGGGACAGGGGAACTCGAACACTGAAGCTTTCTTT	CSAKGQGNSNTEAFF
TRBV5-4	NA	NA	TRBJ1-6	TGTGCAAGCAGCTTCGCGTGGCAGGAAGAAGAGGACCTCCACTTT	CASSFAWQEEEDLHF
TRBV20-1	NA	NA	TRBJ2-5	TGCAGTGCCCGCGAATGGGGGGACCAGTACTTC	CSAREWGDQYF
TRBV19	NA	NA	TRBJ1-5	TGTGCCAGTAGTATAGATCGGCCCCGGGATCAGCCCCAGCATTTT	CASSIDRPRDQPQHF
TRBV12-3/TRBV12-4	few	TRBD2	TRBJ2-7	TGTGCCAGCAGCCCCGGACTAGGCCTCGGCGAGCAGTACTTC	CASSPGLGLGEQYF
TRBV9	NA	TRBD2	TRBJ2-3	TGTGCCAGCAGCGCCTACAGCGGGGGAGGCACAGATACGCAGTATTTT	CASSAYSGGGTDTQYF
TRBV12-3/TRBV12-4	NA	NA	TRBJ2-3	TGTGCCAGCAGTTTCCCGGGCTCAGATACGCAGTATTTT	CASSFPGSDTQYF
TRBV19	few	NA	TRBJ2-3	TGTGCCAGTAATCCCTGGGGCGGCTCCACAGATACGCAGTATTTT	CASNPWGGSTDTQYF
TRBV29-1	NA	TRBD1	TRBJ2-7	TGCAGCGTTGAACTGGGACAGCTCGCATCCTACGAGCAGTACTTC	CSVELGQLASYEQYF
TRBV3-1	NA	TRBD1	TRBJ1-6	TGTGCCAGCAGCCAAGACCAGGACAGGGGGCCGTCTAATTCACCCCTCCACTTT	CASSQDQDRGPSNSPLHF
TRBV6-2/TRBV6-3	NA	TRBD2	TRBJ2-3	TGTGCCAGCAGTTCCGCGGGACTAGGCGAAGATACGCAGTATTTT	CASSSAGLGEDTQYF
TRBV12-3/TRBV12-4	few	TRBD1	TRBJ2-7	TGTGCCAGCAGCGAGGACAGGGAATCCTACGAGCAGTACTTC	CASSEDRESYEQYF
TRBV12-3/TRBV12-4	NA	NA	TRBJ1-2	TGTACCAGCAGTCGCCAGACAGATTATGGCTACACCTTC	CTSSRQTDYGYTF
TRBV9	NA	TRBD2	TRBJ2-5	TGTGCCAGCAGCGTTCAAGCGGGAGGTCGGGAGACCCAGTACTTC	CASSVQAGGRETQYF
TRBV7-9	few	NA	TRBJ1-5	TGTGCCAGCAGCTGGACCGTTGATCAGCCCCAGCATTTT	CASSWTVDQPQHF
TRBV29-1	few	NA	TRBJ1-1	TGCAGCGTTGAAAGACGAGGGGGGAACACTGAAGCTTTCTTT	CSVERRGGNTEAFF
TRBV5-6	few	TRBD1	TRBJ1-5	TGTGCCAGCAGCATAGCCTCCGGGACAGGGGGCCGTCAGCCCCAGCATTTT	CASSIASGTGGRQPQHF
TRBV7-8	NA	NA	TRBJ2-3	TGTGCCAGCAGCTTAGGCACAGCGGCTAGCACAGATACGCAGTATTTT	CASSLGTAASTDTQYF
TRBV27	NA	NA	TRBJ2-7	TGTGCCAGTGCCGGGACGCCCTACGAGCAGTACTTC	CASAGTPYEQYF
TRBV7-2	few	TRBD2	TRBJ2-3	TGTGCCAGCAAGGACGGCGGGGGGGTAGATACGCAGTATTTT	CASKDGGGVDTQYF
TRBV29-1	NA	NA	TRBJ2-1	TGCAGCGTTGATATGGGCCCAAACCCCTACAATGAGCAGTTCTTC	CSVDMGPNPYNEQFF
TRBV7-2	few	NA	TRBJ2-3	TGTGCCAGCAGCCAGGACAGTCCCCCAGATACGCAGTATTTT	CASSQDSPPDTQYF
TRBV4-1	NA	TRBD1	TRBJ1-2	TGCGCCAGCAGACCGACAGGGGGCTTTGGCTACACCTTC	CASRPTGGFGYTF
TRBV4-1	NA	NA	TRBJ2-1	TGCGCCAGCGGCCGACGAGGGGGATCGGATAATGAGCAGTTCTTC	CASGRRGGSDNEQFF